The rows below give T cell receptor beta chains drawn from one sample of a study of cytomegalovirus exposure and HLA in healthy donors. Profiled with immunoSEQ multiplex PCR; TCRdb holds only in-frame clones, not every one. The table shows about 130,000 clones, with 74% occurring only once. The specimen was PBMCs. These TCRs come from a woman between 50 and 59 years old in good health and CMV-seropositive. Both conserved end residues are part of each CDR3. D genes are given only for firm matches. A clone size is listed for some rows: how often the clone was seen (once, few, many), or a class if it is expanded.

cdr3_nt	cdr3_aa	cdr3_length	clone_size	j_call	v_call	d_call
TGTGCCAGCAGCTTGGGATCGACTAGCGGCACAGATACGCAGTATTTT	CASSLGSTSGTDTQYF	16	-	TRBJ2-3	TRBV5-4	TRBD2
TGTGCCAGCAGCTTAGAGGACCGGGGGGTCGGGGAGCTGTTTTTT	CASSLEDRGVGELFF	15	few	TRBJ2-2	TRBV11-2	TRBD2
TGCGCCAGCAGCTGGGGAAGGACAGGCACCGGGGAGCTGTTTTTT	CASSWGRTGTGELFF	15	-	TRBJ2-2	TRBV5-1	TRBD1
TGTGCCAGCAAGCTAACGACAGGACACTGGGGAGAGCAGTACTTC	CASKLTTGHWGEQYF	15	-	TRBJ2-7	TRBV21-1	-
TGTGCCAGTAGTATAGATCAAACAGTCCACATTCAGTACTTC	CASSIDQTVHIQYF	14	-	TRBJ2-4	TRBV19	-
TGTGCCAGCAGCTCCGGGTGGGTTGGCAATGAGCAGTTCTTC	CASSSGWVGNEQFF	14	-	TRBJ2-1	TRBV7-9	-
TGTGCCAGCCGCTTGGTAGGGGCCTTACAGAGCACAGATACGCAGTATTTT	CASRLVGALQSTDTQYF	17	few	TRBJ2-3	TRBV5-4	-
TGTGCCAGCAGCTTAGTGGGTAGCGGGAGTTACAATGAGCAGTTCTTC	CASSLVGSGSYNEQFF	16	-	TRBJ2-1	TRBV7-2	TRBD2
TGTGCCAGCAGCGCTTCGGGACAGGGGTTGTACGAGCAGTACTTC	CASSASGQGLYEQYF	15	once	TRBJ2-7	TRBV7-9	TRBD1
TGTGCCAGCAGCGGGGGACAGGGGTGGCAAGAGACCCAGTACTTC	CASSGGQGWQETQYF	15	-	TRBJ2-5	TRBV11-3	TRBD1
TGTGCCAGCAGCGTCGGGCAGCGCGGGAAGCCCCAGCATTTT	CASSVGQRGKPQHF	14	-	TRBJ1-5	TRBV7-9	-
TGCGCCAGCAGCTTGGGCGGGGCTGACACAGATACGCAGTATTTT	CASSLGGADTDTQYF	15	-	TRBJ2-3	TRBV5-1	-
TGTGCCAGCAGTGGCCCGGATGAGCAGTTCTTC	CASSGPDEQFF	11	-	TRBJ2-1	TRBV2	-
TGTGCCAGCAGTGACCCTTGGGCTCAATTTAGGGAGACCCAGTACTTC	CASSDPWAQFRETQYF	16	-	TRBJ2-5	TRBV6-1	-
TGTGCCAGCGAGACTAGTGTCGAGCAGTACTTC	CASETSVEQYF	11	-	TRBJ2-7	TRBV6-1	-
TGCGCCAGCAGCCCGGACACTGACACAGATACGCAGTATTTT	CASSPDTDTDTQYF	14	-	TRBJ2-3	TRBV5-1	-
TGTGCCAGCAGGCCAGTCAATGAGCAGTTCTTC	CASRPVNEQFF	11	-	TRBJ2-1	TRBV2	-
TGCGCCAGCAGCTTGGGTCTCTCTGGAAACACCATATATTTT	CASSLGLSGNTIYF	14	-	TRBJ1-3	TRBV5-1	-
TGTGCCAGCAGCGTAGGACGGGACAGGGGGGCCAATAATTCACCCCTCCACTTT	CASSVGRDRGANNSPLHF	18	-	TRBJ1-6	TRBV9	TRBD1
TGTGCCTCGACCGGGACAGGGGGCGCTGGGGCCAACGTCCTGACTTTC	CASTGTGGAGANVLTF	16	-	TRBJ2-6	TRBV30	TRBD1
TGCGCCAGCAGCCCGCGGGGGGCGAAAGAAGAGACCCAGTACTTC	CASSPRGAKEETQYF	15	-	TRBJ2-5	TRBV5-1	TRBD2
TGTGCCAGCAGTTTCCGACTAGCGGGGGGCCTCAGCTCCTACAATGAGCAGTTCTTC	CASSFRLAGGLSSYNEQFF	19	-	TRBJ2-1	TRBV27	TRBD2
TGCAGCGTTGGGTGGGCAGGGCTGGGGGCTTTCTTT	CSVGWAGLGAFF	12	-	TRBJ1-1	TRBV29-1	-
TGTGCCAGCAGTCCACGGGGGACAGGGCCCTCTGGGGCCAACGTCCTGACTTTC	CASSPRGTGPSGANVLTF	18	-	TRBJ2-6	TRBV27	TRBD1
TGCGCCAGCAGTCTGGGACATAACTCGGGCACTGAAGCTTTCTTT	CASSLGHNSGTEAFF	15	-	TRBJ1-1	TRBV5-1	-
TGTGCCAGCAGAAAGGGGACTAGCCCCGGGGAGCTGTTTTTT	CASRKGTSPGELFF	14	-	TRBJ2-2	TRBV7-2	TRBD2
TGTGCCAGCAGCCACGACAGGGGGTTGTACAATGAGCAGTTCTTC	CASSHDRGLYNEQFF	15	-	TRBJ2-1	TRBV7-2	TRBD1
TGTGCCAGTAGTTCGGACAGGGTAGGGACTAATGAAAAACTGTTTTTT	CASSSDRVGTNEKLFF	16	-	TRBJ1-4	TRBV19	TRBD1
TGCGCCAGCAGCTCCGGGACTAGCGGGGGAGAGGAGACCCAGTACTTC	CASSSGTSGGEETQYF	16	-	TRBJ2-5	TRBV5-1	TRBD2
TGTGCCAGCAGCTCCCGGGACAGAGATGGCTACACCTTC	CASSSRDRDGYTF	13	-	TRBJ1-2	TRBV5-8	TRBD1
TGTGCCAGCAGCCAAGTCGCGACTGACTCAGATACGCAGTATTTT	CASSQVATDSDTQYF	15	-	TRBJ2-3	TRBV4-2	-
TGTGCCAGCTCACCATCCGGGACTAACTACGAGCAGTACTTC	CASSPSGTNYEQYF	14	-	TRBJ2-7	TRBV18	TRBD2
TGTGCCAGCGGGGAGGCAGCAACTAATGAAAAACTGTTTTTT	CASGEAATNEKLFF	14	-	TRBJ1-4	TRBV6-1	-
TGTGCCAGCAGCTTAATTCCCCGGACCGCGGCAGGGGACAATGAGCAGTTCTTC	CASSLIPRTAAGDNEQFF	18	-	TRBJ2-1	TRBV7-8	-
TGTGCCAGCAGTTACGCGACCGGGACTAGCGGTGAGCAGTTCTTC	CASSYATGTSGEQFF	15	-	TRBJ2-1	TRBV6-5	TRBD2
TGTGCCAGCAGTGATTGGGGCGAGGAGACCCAGTACTTC	CASSDWGEETQYF	13	few	TRBJ2-5	TRBV2	-
TGTGCCAGCCGCCCGCAGGGGTATACCTACAATGAGCAGTTCTTC	CASRPQGYTYNEQFF	15	-	TRBJ2-1	TRBV6-5	-
TGTGCCAGCAGGGGACAGGGGAACACCGGGGAGCTGTTTTTT	CASRGQGNTGELFF	14	-	TRBJ2-2	TRBV18	TRBD1
TGTGCCAGCAGTTGGGGAGGGGGAGAGACCCAGTACTTC	CASSWGGGETQYF	13	-	TRBJ2-5	TRBV9	-
TGCGCCAGCAGCTTGAACGGACAGGGAGAAGCTTTCTTT	CASSLNGQGEAFF	13	few	TRBJ1-1	TRBV5-1	TRBD1
TGTGCCTGGAGAAATGGGGCCTATGGCTACACCTTC	CAWRNGAYGYTF	12	-	TRBJ1-2	TRBV30	-
TGTGCCAGCAGCGTAGGCGGTTACACTGAAGCTTTCTTT	CASSVGGYTEAFF	13	once	TRBJ1-1	TRBV9	-
TGCGCCAGCAGGCAAAACCTAGCGGGGGGGATAAATGAGCAGTTCTTC	CASRQNLAGGINEQFF	16	-	TRBJ2-1	TRBV10-1	TRBD2
TGTGCCTGGAGCGGCTACGAGCAGTACTTC	CAWSGYEQYF	10	-	TRBJ2-7	TRBV30	-
TGTGCCAGCAGTCCGCGGTTGTATGGAAGTGGCTACACCTTC	CASSPRLYGSGYTF	14	once	TRBJ1-2	TRBV27	-
TGTGCCAGCAGTCAAAGCGGAAGGACCTATGGCTACACCTTC	CASSQSGRTYGYTF	14	-	TRBJ1-2	TRBV2	-
TGTGCCAGCAGCTTAGACGCGGATCAGCCCCAGCATTTT	CASSLDADQPQHF	13	few	TRBJ1-5	TRBV7-9	-
TGTGCCAGCAGCACCAGTAGGTCGCGGGTCGGGTCACCCCTCCACTTT	CASSTSRSRVGSPLHF	16	-	TRBJ1-6	TRBV11-1	-
TGTGCCACCCGCAGGGGTGTGACAGGGAGCTCTGGAAACACCATATATTTT	CATRRGVTGSSGNTIYF	17	-	TRBJ1-3	TRBV15	TRBD1
TGTGCCAGCAGCTTAGAGGGACTAGCGGGGGTGGATACGCAGTATTTT	CASSLEGLAGVDTQYF	16	-	TRBJ2-3	TRBV7-8	TRBD2
TGTGCCAGCTCACCGGTGACTAGTCTCAATGAGCAGTTCTTC	CASSPVTSLNEQFF	14	-	TRBJ2-1	TRBV18	-
TGTGCCAGTAAGGGGGGGACCGGCGGTCAGCCCCAGCATTTT	CASKGGTGGQPQHF	14	few	TRBJ1-5	TRBV19	-
TGTGCCAGCGGGACCGGACAGAACTATGGCTACACCTTC	CASGTGQNYGYTF	13	-	TRBJ1-2	TRBV5-4	-
TGTGCCAGCAGCTTGGAACCCGGGACTGCGGCTTTCTTT	CASSLEPGTAAFF	13	-	TRBJ1-1	TRBV5-4	-
TGCGCCAGCTTTGAGACAGGGGTAGCCGGGGAGCTGTTTTTT	CASFETGVAGELFF	14	-	TRBJ2-2	TRBV5-1	TRBD1
TGCGCCAGCAGCCAAGAGGGACAGCCGGGGGGGGAGCTGTTTTTT	CASSQEGQPGGELFF	15	-	TRBJ2-2	TRBV4-3	TRBD1
TGCAGCGTTGCAGGGGAAGATGGCTACACCTTC	CSVAGEDGYTF	11	-	TRBJ1-2	TRBV29-1	-
TGTGCCAGCATTATGACAGGGAATGGCTACACCTTC	CASIMTGNGYTF	12	-	TRBJ1-2	TRBV7-2	TRBD1